This T cell receptor (beta chain) stems from a study of early T cells in non-severe SARS-CoV-2 infection. CDR1 is MNHEY and CDR2 is SVGEGT in the germline V gene. Trimming cost V 6 bases and J 3 bases; bases outside gene matches: 4. This CDR3 is 14 amino acids long. TCRdb re-called the 5' RACE reads with MiXCR, one entry per CDR3 protein. The sample holds some 73,000 distinct CDR3 sequences, about 12% seen once. The sequencing input was whole blood. The TCR comes from an adult who was a healthcare worker with PCR-confirmed SARS-CoV-2 infection or an uninfected control (not recorded which). The V gene is TRBV6-2 or TRBV6-3, the J gene TRBJ2-7; 11 bases map to TRBD2. The CDR3 sequence: CASRTSGAHYEQYF. CDR3 bases: TGTGCCAGCAGGACTAGCGGGGCTCACTACGAGCAGTACTTC.